These 31 T cell receptor beta chains share one sample of origin, sequenced in a study of blood T cell repertoires in COVID-19. Some clones are missing from TCRdb's copy, which holds only in-frame ones; the method was immunoSEQ multiplex PCR. Of around 200,000 clones in the sample, approximately 85% were seen once. Sequenced input: peripheral blood. The source is a woman over 75 with acute or convalescent COVID-19.

V is TRBV27 and J is TRBJ2-1; 10 bases are shared with TRBD2. The CDR3 covers 16 residues. The junction had 8 bases not matched to a gene; V was cut back by 4 bases and J by 5 bases. The germline gives CDR1 MNHEY, CDR2 SMNVEV (reference sequence). Here the CDR3 DNA reads TGTGCCAGCAGTTCACAGCGGGAGGGGAGGGACAATGAGCAGTTCTTC. Translating gives CASSSQREGRDNEQFF.

This clone has a handful of counts. The genes are TRBV5-6 and TRBJ1-6; no clear D gene. The V and J ends lost 1 base and 7 bases respectively, with 9 bases between them. The CDR3 extends over 14 amino acids. CDR1 and CDR2 from the germline V gene are SGHDT and YYEEEE. The CDR3 nucleotides read TGTGCCAGCAGCTTGTTAATGGGCAATTCACCCCTCCACTTT. This gives the protein CASSLLMGNSPLHF.

The chain links TRBV6-5 to TRBJ2-3; D possibly corresponds to TRBD1 (6 bases). CDR3 length equals 13 residues. Trimming took 2 bases from V and 4 from J, leaving 7 bases between them. The germline gives CDR1 MNHEY, CDR2 SVGAGI. This CDR3 reads CASSYGGPDTQYF. The CDR3 region has the DNA TGTGCCAGCAGTTACGGGGGCCCAGATACGCAGTATTTT.

This clone was counted only a few times. The V and J genes are TRBV19 and TRBJ1-5; tentative D call: TRBD1 (6 bases). CDR3 length equals 18 residues. CDR1 and CDR2 (germline): LNHDA, SQIVND (reference sequence). V lost 5 bases and J lost 5, with 25 bases in between. The CDR3 loop is CASSYRDTPPGPHQPQHF. DNA for the CDR3: TGTGCCAGTAGTTATCGGGACACCCCCCCCGGGCCCCATCAGCCCCAGCATTTT.

This clone occurred once. The junction departs from the called germline gene at one end, perhaps through a read error. The chain joins TRBV7-3 to TRBJ2-1, with a tentative D call TRBD2 (5 bases). Germline CDR1 SGHTA, CDR2 FQGTGA. The CDR3 consists of 13 residues. The CDR3 region has the DNA TGTGCCAGCAGCCAGACGGGAAACAACGAGCAGTTCTTC. Its translation is CASSQTGNNEQFF.

This clone showed up just once. V gene TRBV7-8 combines with J gene TRBJ1-1, with 7 bases that match TRBD1. CDR3 length: 15 residues. V was pared by 5 bases and J by 1 base, with 7 bases of the junction left unmatched. Germline V gene data show CDR1 as SGHVS and CDR2 as FQNEAQ. The CDR3 DNA is TGTGCCAGCAGCCCTTGGGACAGAGGGAACACTGAAGCTTTCTTT. Encoded protein: CASSPWDRGNTEAFF.

With regard to this clone: At one boundary the junction diverges from the germline segment, which might be a read error. J is TRBJ2-1 and V is TRBV11-2; tentative D call: TRBD2 (6 bases). The CDR3 extends over 13 amino acids. The germline V gene has CDR1 SGHAT and CDR2 FQNNGV. CDR3 residues: CASSSRRALALLF. The CDR3 DNA follows: TGTGCCAGCAGCTCACGGAGGGCCCTCGCCTTACTCTTC.

This rearrangement joins TRBV5-4 to TRBJ1-6, with D possibly matching TRBD1 (6 bases). This CDR3 contains 15 residues. Germline V CDR1 and CDR2: SGHNT, YYREEE (reference sequence). The V end was cut by 0 bases, the J end by 5 bases, with 9 bases between. CDR3 sequence (DNA): TGTGCCAGCAGCTTGGGTGGACAGAATAATTCACCCCTCCACTTT. This codes for CASSLGGQNNSPLHF.

The CDR3 region has the DNA TGTGCCAGCAAGACACAGGGAATTACCTACGAGCAGTACTTC. It yields the protein CASKTQGITYEQYF. The chain is built from TRBV2 and TRBJ2-7; tentatively, D is TRBD1 (6 bases). V was shortened by 7 bases and J by 2 bases, with 15 bases between the two germline ends. This CDR3 region has 14 residues. Germline V CDR1 and CDR2: SNHLY, FYNNEI. Using reference TRBV2 and TRBJ2-7 for the parts outside the CDR3, the full variable domain is EPEVTQTPSHQVTQMGQEVILRCVPISNHLYFYWYRQILGQKVEFLVSFYNNEISEKSEIFDDQFSVERPDGSNFTLKIRSTKLEDSAMYFCASKTQGITYEQYFGPGTRLTVT.

The genes are TRBV7-2 and TRBJ2-7; TRBD1 is a possible D gene (6 bases). This CDR3 has 15 residues. The V gene's germline CDR1 is SGHTA and CDR2 FQGNSA. Trimming removed 6 bases from V and 3 bases from J, with 18 bases in between. CDR3 protein: CASSHPTGPIYEQYF. Here the CDR3 DNA reads TGTGCCAGCAGTCACCCGACAGGACCGATCTACGAGCAGTACTTC.

In DNA form, the CDR3 reads TGTGCCAGCTCACCACTTAATAGCCCTACGCGGGAGGCCCAGTACTTC. Its protein product is CASSPLNSPTREAQYF. J is TRBJ2-5 and V is TRBV18; TRBD2 agrees at 8 bases. Germline V gene data show CDR1 as KGHSH and CDR2 as LQKENI. The CDR3 is 16 amino acids. With V trimmed by 1 base and J by 9 bases, 13 bases remained unmatched.

This chain connects TRBV5-5 to TRBJ2-2, with D perhaps TRBD2 (5 bases). The CDR3 is 14 residues long. Germline values: CDR1 SGHKS, CDR2 YYEKEE (reference sequence). The V gene lost 0 bases and the J gene lost 5 bases, with 8 bases spanning the gap. The CDR3 nucleotides are TGTGCCAGCAGCTTGGAAGCGGTAACCGGGGAGCTGTTTTTT. As protein: CASSLEAVTGELFF.

In nucleotides, the CDR3 is TGCGCCAGCAGCTTGGGGCGGGGAGTTGGCTACGAGCAGTACTTC. This translates into CASSLGRGVGYEQYF. This chain uses TRBV5-1 with TRBJ2-7; perhaps TRBD2 as D (6 bases). CDR3 length equals 15 residues. Trimming removed 0 bases from V and 3 bases from J, with 13 bases in between. Germline loops: CDR1 SGHRS, CDR2 YFSETQ.

The chain combines TRBV4-3 with TRBJ1-1, with TRBD1 matching over 12 bases. The V gene end was trimmed by 6 bases and the J gene end by 3 bases; junction bases not matched to a gene: 8. Looked up from germline, CDR1 is LGHNA and CDR2 is YSLEER. The CDR3 contains 16 residues. The CDR3 is CASRMGQGASDTEAFF. CDR3 nucleotide sequence: TGCGCCAGCAGAATGGGACAGGGGGCATCGGACACTGAAGCTTTCTTT.

The V call is TRBV6-2 or TRBV6-3, the J call TRBJ2-5; TRBD1 might be the D (6 bases). V was clipped by 4 bases and J by 1 base, with 13 bases between them. The CDR3 totals 15 residues. In germline, CDR1 is MNHEY, CDR2 SVGEGT. CDR3 in DNA: TGTGCCAGCAGTTCTACAGGGATTTTCCAAGAGACCCAGTACTTC. Protein product: CASSSTGIFQETQYF.

The chain has TRBV28 and TRBJ1-2; D remains unclear. This CDR3 region has 14 residues. Per germline, CDR1 MDHEN and CDR2 SYDVKM. With 4 bases removed from V and 4 bases from J, the gap between germline ends came to 13 bases. CDR3 in amino acids: CASSSVPESYGYTF. CDR3 sequence (DNA): TGTGCCAGCAGTTCGGTTCCCGAGTCCTATGGCTACACCTTC.

This clone was counted between two and nine times. The chain recombines TRBV2 with TRBJ1-1; TRBD1 matches at 7 bases. Germline trimming cut 4 bases from V and 2 bases from J; bases unmatched to any gene: 7. CDR3 length: 15 residues. Germline assignment: CDR1 SNHLY and CDR2 FYNNEI. Here the CDR3 DNA reads TGTGCCAGCAGTGGGGGACAGCTGCGTAACACTGAAGCTTTCTTT. It translates to CASSGGQLRNTEAFF.

This clone has a handful of counts. The chain has TRBV29-1 and TRBJ2-4, with D possibly TRBD2 on 5 matching bases. With 7 bases removed from V and 2 bases from J, the gap between germline ends came to 12 bases. This CDR3 is built from 13 residues. The V gene's germline CDR1 is SQVTM and CDR2 ANQGSEA. The CDR3 DNA reads TGCAGCGGCCGCGAGGGTACCAAAAACATTCAGTACTTC. Translating it yields CSGREGTKNIQYF.

This clone was detected only once. The chain has TRBV28 and TRBJ2-7; tentatively, D is TRBD2 (6 bases). Germline V lookup: CDR1 MDHEN, CDR2 SYDVKM. The CDR3 spans 15 residues. Trimming took off 2 bases at V and 3 bases at J, with 14 bases between the two ends. CDR3 region: CASSLDAGRSYEQYF. The DNA of the CDR3 is TGTGCCAGCAGTTTAGATGCGGGACGGAGCTACGAGCAGTACTTC.

A few counts support this clone. This chain uses TRBV6-5 with TRBJ2-5; D perhaps matches TRBD1 (6 bases). There are 10 residues in the CDR3. The V end was cut by 11 bases, the J end by 5 bases, with 9 bases between. Germline CDR1 MNHEY, CDR2 SVGAGI. This chain's CDR3 is CAGGRETQYF. CDR3 in DNA: TGTGCCGGGGGCCGGGAGACCCAGTACTTC.

V is TRBV18 and J is TRBJ2-3, with 10 bases lining up with TRBD1. Germline loops: CDR1 KGHSH, CDR2 LQKENI. Trimming cost V 5 bases and J 5 bases; bases outside gene matches: 4. The CDR3 is made up of 14 amino acids. The CDR3 DNA reads TGTGCCAGCTCATTGACAGGGGGCAAAGATACGCAGTATTTT. Protein sequence: CASSLTGGKDTQYF.

The gene calls are TRBV5-1 and TRBJ1-5; 10 bases align to TRBD1. V gave up 0 bases and J gave up 15 bases; unmatched junction bases: 9. CDR3 length equals 14 residues. Germline loops: CDR1 SGHRS, CDR2 YFSETQ. CDR3 residues: CASSLEGFGTGVHF. The CDR3 DNA sequence: TGCGCCAGCAGCTTGGAGGGTTTCGGGACAGGGGTGCATTTT.

J is TRBJ1-1 and V is TRBV3-1 (or the pseudogene TRBV3-2); no definite D call. The CDR3 runs 14 residues. Germline CDR1 reads LGHDT; CDR2 reads YNNKEL (reference sequence). With 0 bases removed from V and 0 bases from J, the gap between germline ends came to 5 bases. The CDR3 loop reads CASSQDSMNTEAFF. DNA of the CDR3: TGTGCCAGCAGCCAAGACAGTATGAACACTGAAGCTTTCTTT.

The chain joins TRBV7-2 to TRBJ2-1, with 7 bases that match TRBD1. The V segment lost 2 bases and the J segment 3 bases; nucleotides outside the gene matches: 4. Germline loops: CDR1 SGHTA, CDR2 FQGNSA. The CDR3 has 15 residues. In DNA, the CDR3 is TGTGCCAGCAGCTTATTTGCAGGGGGCTACAATGAGCAGTTCTTC. It codes for CASSLFAGGYNEQFF. Based on the CDR3 plus reference TRBV7-2 and TRBJ2-1, the full variable domain is GAGVSQSPSNKVTEKGKDVELRCDPISGHTALYWYRQSLGQGLEFLIYFQGNSAPDKSGLPSDRFSAERTGGSVSTLTIQRTQQEDSAVYLCASSLFAGGYNEQFFGPGTRLTVL.

This clone showed up just once. The chain combines TRBV9 with TRBJ2-1, with D possibly matching TRBD2 (6 bases). The germline V gene encodes CDR1 SGDLS and CDR2 YYNGEE. The V end was cut by 0 bases, the J end by 15 bases, with 16 bases between. The CDR3 consists of 13 residues. CDR3 in amino acids: CASSVDASVAGFF. The CDR3 nucleotides are TGTGCCAGCAGCGTAGATGCTAGCGTGGCGGGGTTCTTC.

This chain uses TRBV5-1 with TRBJ1-1, with 8 bases aligning to TRBD1. V trimming: 3 bases; J trimming: 0 bases; junction bases outside the gene matches: 4. This CDR3 spans 15 amino acids. Germline V CDR1 and CDR2: SGHRS, YFSETQ. CDR3 loop: CASSSGGRMNTEAFF. In DNA, the CDR3 is TGCGCCAGCAGCTCAGGGGGCAGGATGAACACTGAAGCTTTCTTT.

CDR3 sequence reads: CASSYGQRGNTIYF. DNA of the CDR3: TGTGCCAGCAGCTATGGACAGCGTGGAAACACCATATATTTT. The rearrangement links TRBV5-6 to TRBJ1-3, with D possibly matching TRBD1 (6 bases). Trimming removed 3 bases from V and 3 bases from J, with 10 bases in between. Germline assignment: CDR1 SGHDT and CDR2 YYEEEE. There are 14 residues in the CDR3.

The chain joins TRBV19 to TRBJ2-1; 10 bases map to TRBD2. The CDR3 is 16 amino acids. From germline, CDR1 is LNHDA and CDR2 SQIVND (reference sequence). Germline trimming cut 6 bases from V and 0 bases from J; bases unmatched to any gene: 5. DNA for the CDR3: TGTGCCAGTAGGACTACTAGCGGGAACTCCTACAATGAGCAGTTCTTC. This encodes CASRTTSGNSYNEQFF. Together with reference TRBV19 and TRBJ2-1, the CDR3 gives the full variable domain: DGGITQSPKYLFRKEGQNVTLSCEQNLNHDAMYWYRQDPGQGLRLIYYSQIVNDFQKGDIAEGYSVSREKKESFPLTVTSAQKNPTAFYLCASRTTSGNSYNEQFFGPGTRLTVL.

The V gene is TRBV5-1, the J gene TRBJ1-3; TRBD1 is a possible D gene (6 bases). Germline-derived CDR1 and CDR2 are SGHRS and YFSETQ. V was shortened by 1 base and J by 0 bases, with 14 bases between the two germline ends. This CDR3 has 17 amino acids. CDR3 residues: CASSLSFQGSSGNTIYF. The CDR3 DNA sequence: TGCGCCAGCAGCTTGTCGTTTCAGGGGAGCTCTGGAAACACCATATATTTT.

This clone has a single count. This chain connects TRBV5-1 to TRBJ2-7, with 13 bases aligning to TRBD2. With V trimmed by 5 bases and J by 7 bases, 3 bases remained unmatched. The CDR3 runs to 13 residues. CDR1 is SGHRS, CDR2 YFSETQ, per germline. CDR3 sequence reads: CASSGLAGEEQYF. For the CDR3, the DNA is TGCGCCAGCAGTGGACTAGCGGGAGAGGAGCAGTACTTC.

This chain joins TRBV18 and TRBJ2-6, with 10 bases fitting TRBD1. Trimming removed 2 bases from V and 0 bases from J; junction bases left unmatched: 7. CDR3 length: 19 residues. Germline V CDR1 and CDR2: KGHSH, LQKENI. This chain's CDR3 is CASSPFTGTGASGANVLTF. The CDR3 region has the DNA TGTGCCAGCTCACCATTCACCGGGACAGGGGCCTCTGGGGCCAACGTCCTGACTTTC.